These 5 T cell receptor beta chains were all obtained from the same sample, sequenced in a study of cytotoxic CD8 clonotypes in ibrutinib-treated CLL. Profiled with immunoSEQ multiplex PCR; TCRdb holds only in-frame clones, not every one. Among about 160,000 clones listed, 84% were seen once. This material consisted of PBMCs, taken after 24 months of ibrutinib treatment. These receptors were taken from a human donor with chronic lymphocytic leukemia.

The CDR3 sequence is CASSQEQGAPTDTQYF. The CDR3 bases are TGTGCCAGCAGCCAAGAACAGGGGGCGCCCACAGATACGCAGTATTTT. This sequence joins TRBV14 and TRBJ2-3; 9 positions match TRBD1. The CDR3 covers 16 residues. The V segment lost 0 bases and the J segment 2 bases; nucleotides outside the gene matches: 3. Germline CDR1 is SGHDN and CDR2 is FVKESK.

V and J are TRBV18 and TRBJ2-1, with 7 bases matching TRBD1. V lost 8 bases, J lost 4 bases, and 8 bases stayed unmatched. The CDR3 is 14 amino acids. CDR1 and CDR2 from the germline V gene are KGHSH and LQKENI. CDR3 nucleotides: TGTGCCAGCAGGCCGGGACAGCAATACAATGAGCAGTTCTTC. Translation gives CASRPGQQYNEQFF.

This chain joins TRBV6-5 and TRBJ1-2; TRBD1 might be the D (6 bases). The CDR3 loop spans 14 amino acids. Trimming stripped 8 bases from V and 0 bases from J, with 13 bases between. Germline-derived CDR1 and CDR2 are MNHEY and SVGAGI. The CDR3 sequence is CASRNGGPNYGYTF. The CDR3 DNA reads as TGTGCCAGCCGAAACGGGGGGCCTAACTATGGCTACACCTTC.

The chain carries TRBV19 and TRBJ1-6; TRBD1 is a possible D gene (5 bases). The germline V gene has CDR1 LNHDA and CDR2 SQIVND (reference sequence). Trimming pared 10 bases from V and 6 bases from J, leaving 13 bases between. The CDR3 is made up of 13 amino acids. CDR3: CATRPGINSPLHF. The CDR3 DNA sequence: TGTGCCACCAGGCCAGGGATTAATTCACCCCTCCACTTT.

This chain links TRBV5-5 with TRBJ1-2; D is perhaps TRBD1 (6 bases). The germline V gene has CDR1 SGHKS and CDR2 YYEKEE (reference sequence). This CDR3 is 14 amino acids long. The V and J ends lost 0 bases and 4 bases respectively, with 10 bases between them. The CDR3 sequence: CASSLAQGIYGYTF. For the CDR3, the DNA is TGTGCCAGCAGCTTGGCCCAGGGGATCTATGGCTACACCTTC. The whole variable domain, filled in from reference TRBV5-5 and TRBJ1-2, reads DAGVTQSPTHLIKTRGQQVTLRCSPISGHKSVSWYQQVLGQGPQFIFQYYEKEERGRGNFPDRFSARQFPNYSSELNVNALLLGDSALYLCASSLAQGIYGYTFGSGTRLTVV.